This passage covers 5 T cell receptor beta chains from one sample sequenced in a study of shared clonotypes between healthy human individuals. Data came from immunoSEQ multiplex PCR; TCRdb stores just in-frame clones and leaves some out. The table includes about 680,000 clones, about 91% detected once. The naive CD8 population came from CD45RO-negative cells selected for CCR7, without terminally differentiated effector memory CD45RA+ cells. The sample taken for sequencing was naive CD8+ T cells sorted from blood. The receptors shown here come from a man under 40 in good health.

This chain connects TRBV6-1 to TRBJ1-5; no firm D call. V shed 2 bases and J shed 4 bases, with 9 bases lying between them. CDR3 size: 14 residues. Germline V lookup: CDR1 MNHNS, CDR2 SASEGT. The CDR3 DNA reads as TGTGCCAGCAGTGAATCACATGGAAATCAGCCCCAGCATTTT. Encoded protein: CASSESHGNQPQHF.

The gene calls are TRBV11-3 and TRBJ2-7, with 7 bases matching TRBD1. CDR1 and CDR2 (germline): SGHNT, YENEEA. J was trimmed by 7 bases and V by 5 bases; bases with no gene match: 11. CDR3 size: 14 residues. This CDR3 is CASSEGTARGEQYF. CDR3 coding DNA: TGTGCCAGCAGCGAAGGGACAGCCCGAGGTGAGCAGTACTTC.

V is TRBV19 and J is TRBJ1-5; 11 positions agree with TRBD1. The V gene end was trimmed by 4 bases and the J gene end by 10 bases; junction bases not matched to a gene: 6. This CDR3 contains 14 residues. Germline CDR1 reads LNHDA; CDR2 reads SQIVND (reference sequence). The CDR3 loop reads CASSTGQGARPQHF. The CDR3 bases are TGTGCCAGTAGTACCGGACAGGGGGCGAGACCCCAGCATTTT.

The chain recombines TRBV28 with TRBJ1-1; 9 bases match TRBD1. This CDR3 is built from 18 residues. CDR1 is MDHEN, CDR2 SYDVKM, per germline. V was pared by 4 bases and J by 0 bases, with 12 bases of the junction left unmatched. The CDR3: CASSSPPTGGRMNTEAFF. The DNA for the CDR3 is TGTGCCAGCAGTTCGCCACCGACAGGGGGAAGGATGAACACTGAAGCTTTCTTT.

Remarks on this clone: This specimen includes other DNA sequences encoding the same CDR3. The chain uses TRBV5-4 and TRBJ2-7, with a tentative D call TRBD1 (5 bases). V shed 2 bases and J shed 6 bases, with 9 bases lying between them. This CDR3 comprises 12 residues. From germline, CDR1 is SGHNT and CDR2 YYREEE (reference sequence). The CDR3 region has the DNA TGTGCCAGCAGCTTTGGGGCTCGCGAGCAGTACTTC. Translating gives CASSFGAREQYF.